The next 15 T cell receptor beta chains were all read from a single sample in a study of blood T cells in healthy people across ages. Then a second PCR, running about 7 to 11 cycles, was carried out with a sample-barcoded 5' primer and a J-beta primer mix. TCRdb fed the 5' RACE reads into MiXCR, producing one record per CDR3 protein. The sample consists of hundreds of thousands of distinct CDR3 sequences, more than 45% of them appearing once. Sequencing was carried out using blood. All receptors derive from a man under 40 in good health.

The V and J genes are TRBV12-5 and TRBJ2-1, with a weak D call TRBD1 (6 bases). The CDR3 is 15 residues long. The V gene lost 5 bases and the J gene lost 5 bases, with 16 bases spanning the gap. From germline, CDR1 is LGHNT and CDR2 FRNRAP. The DNA of the CDR3 is TGTGCTAGTGGTCCCCAATTGACAGGTCACAATGAGCAGTTCTTC. It translates to CASGPQLTGHNEQFF. Full variable domain (remainder filled in from reference TRBV12-5 and TRBJ2-1): DARVTQTPRHKVTEMGQEVTMRCQPILGHNTVFWYRQTMMQGLELLAYFRNRAPLDDSGMPKDRFSAEMPDATLATLKIQPSEPRDSAVYFCASGPQLTGHNEQFFGPGTRLTVL.

This clonotype was counted between two and nine times. V gene TRBV7-9 combines with J gene TRBJ2-4, with D perhaps matching TRBD2 (6 bases). V lost 5 bases and J lost 13, with 15 bases in between. Germline-derived CDR1 and CDR2 are SEHNR and FQNEAQ (reference sequence). The CDR3 length is 12 residues. CDR3 amino acids: CASSTIGGEQYF. CDR3 nucleotide sequence: TGTGCCAGCAGCACGATCGGGGGTGAGCAGTACTTC.

CDR3 in amino acids: CASGGGGHIQYF. The CDR3 DNA is TGTGCCAGCGGGGGAGGCGGGCACATTCAGTACTTC. The rearrangement joins TRBV27 to TRBJ2-4; possibly TRBD2 for D (6 bases). CDR1 is MNHEY, CDR2 SMNVEV, per germline (reference sequence). Trimming left V 8 bases short and J 8 bases short, with 13 bases between. CDR3 length: 12 residues.

The V gene is TRBV20-1, the J gene TRBJ1-2, with TRBD1 as a possible D gene (6 bases). Germline-derived CDR1 and CDR2 are DFQATT and SNEGSKA (reference sequence). The length of the CDR3 is 15 residues. Trimming took 0 bases from V and 8 from J, leaving 19 bases between them. The CDR3 DNA follows: TGCAGTGCTAGAGACCCCGACAGGCTATCGGGAGGCTACACCTTC. Amino acids: CSARDPDRLSGGYTF.

The J gene is TRBJ2-3, the V gene TRBV6-1; D unresolved. The CDR3 is 13 amino acids. V was trimmed by 5 bases and J by 3 bases, leaving 9 bases between them. The germline gives CDR1 MNHNS, CDR2 SASEGT. The CDR3 DNA sequence: TGTGCCAGCAGTTGGTGGGTTACAGATACGCAGTATTTT. Amino acids: CASSWWVTDTQYF.

This rearrangement joins TRBV15 to TRBJ2-7; D is undetermined. V lost 1 base and J lost 5, with 9 bases in between. The CDR3 spans 13 residues. Germline V lookup: CDR1 LNHNV, CDR2 YYDKDF (reference sequence). CDR3 region: CATSRGLEDEQYF. For the CDR3, the DNA is TGTGCCACCAGCAGAGGCTTAGAGGACGAGCAGTACTTC.

This chain links TRBV20-1 with TRBJ2-5, with D perhaps given as TRBD1 or TRBD2 (5 bases each). The CDR3 extends over 13 amino acids. Deletions cut 6 bases from V and 7 bases from J, with 18 bases between. The germline V gene has CDR1 DFQATT and CDR2 SNEGSKA (reference sequence). The CDR3 DNA follows: TGCAGTGCCGAACCGGATATGAGGGGGACCCAGTACTTC. This encodes CSAEPDMRGTQYF.

This chain joins TRBV14 and TRBJ2-6; TRBD1 is a possible D gene (5 bases). CDR1 and CDR2 from the germline V gene are SGHDN and FVKESK. The CDR3 loop spans 15 amino acids. V gave up 5 bases and J gave up 5 bases, with 13 bases separating them. The CDR3 protein is CASSTRQGWANVLTF. CDR3 DNA sequence: TGTGCCAGCAGCACACGGCAGGGCTGGGCCAACGTCCTGACTTTC.

This sequence joins TRBV7-2 and TRBJ2-5; D may match TRBD1 or TRBD2 (5 bases each). The J call may be in error: the DNA end matches TRBJ2-7 better. The CDR3 has 14 residues. CDR1 and CDR2 from the germline V gene are SGHTA and FQGNSA. CDR3 sequence: CASDLDFGGSEQYF. CDR3 bases: TGTGCCAGCGACTTAGATTTTGGGGGTAGCGAGCAGTACTTC.

V gene TRBV18 combines with J gene TRBJ1-1; perhaps TRBD1 as D (5 bases). Deletions cut 4 bases from V and 3 bases from J, with 12 bases between. The germline V gene encodes CDR1 KGHSH and CDR2 LQKENI. The CDR3 consists of 14 residues. CDR3 nucleotide sequence: TGTGCCAGCTCACAACGCCGAGGGGACACTGAAGCTTTCTTT. As protein: CASSQRRGDTEAFF.

This clonotype was seen only a few times. The chain recombines TRBV10-3 with TRBJ1-2; D is unresolved. This CDR3 is built from 16 residues. Trimming pared 1 base from V and 0 bases from J, leaving 12 bases between. CDR1 ENHRY and CDR2 SYGVKD come from the germline V gene. In DNA, the CDR3 is TGTGCCATCAGTGAGTTTAACGAGGCAGCTAACTATGGCTACACCTTC. Translating it yields CAISEFNEAANYGYTF.

This clonotype was detected a few times. The V gene is TRBV4-2, the J gene TRBJ2-7; the match to TRBD1 covers 7 bases. The germline V gene encodes CDR1 LGHNA and CDR2 YNFKEQ. The CDR3 covers 15 residues. The ends lost 0 bases at V and 3 bases at J; junction bases unmatched: 5. The CDR3 protein is CASSQEGQPFYEQYF. In DNA, the CDR3 is TGTGCCAGCAGCCAAGAGGGACAGCCCTTCTACGAGCAGTACTTC.

This clonotype was found a few times. The V call is TRBV12-3 or TRBV12-4, the J call TRBJ2-7, with TRBD1 as a possible D gene (5 bases). V was trimmed by 8 bases and J by 3 bases, leaving 26 bases between them. The CDR3 is 17 residues long. In nucleotides, the CDR3 is TGTGCCAGCGGTCGAGAATCGGCGGACACTCCAGACTACGAGCAGTACTTC. Protein product: CASGRESADTPDYEQYF.

The V gene is TRBV7-2, the J gene TRBJ2-1; D possibly corresponds to TRBD1 (5 bases). CDR1 and CDR2 (germline): SGHTA, FQGNSA. CDR3 length: 14 amino acids. Deletions cut 2 bases from V and 5 bases from J, with 10 bases between. The CDR3 DNA is TGTGCCAGCAGCTTAAGGGGCAGACACAATGAGCAGTTCTTC. Its protein is CASSLRGRHNEQFF. The full variable domain, with the rest looked up from reference TRBV7-2 and TRBJ2-1, is GAGVSQSPSNKVTEKGKDVELRCDPISGHTALYWYRQSLGQGLEFLIYFQGNSAPDKSGLPSDRFSAERTGGSVSTLTIQRTQQEDSAVYLCASSLRGRHNEQFFGPGTRLTVL.

The chain uses TRBV20-1 and TRBJ1-1; unclear D gene. There are 12 residues in the CDR3. Trimming removed 5 bases at V and 4 bases at J, with 11 bases between. Per germline, CDR1 DFQATT and CDR2 SNEGSKA (reference sequence). CDR3 in amino acids: CSAWLVGTEAFF. The CDR3 region has the DNA TGCAGTGCTTGGCTAGTAGGCACTGAAGCTTTCTTT.